Below, 27 T cell receptor beta chains from the same sample are listed, as sequenced in a study of T cell repertoires in cytomegalovirus infection. For these receptors, no antigen is known. MiXCR was run by TCRdb on the reads, yielding one entry per CDR3 protein. The sample has 110,000 or so distinct CDR3 sequences; about 30% are singletons. Sample: CD8+ T cells from cultured PBMCs, taken from culture after CMV antigen stimulation. The source of these receptors is a human donor in good health (CMV status not recorded). Some clones in this sample may be carry-over from other donors' samples.

This clonotype was counted between two and nine times. V is TRBV7-3 and J is TRBJ2-1, with D maybe TRBD2 (5 bases). Trimming shortened V by 5 bases and J by 5 bases, and 16 bases separated the two germline ends. The germline gives CDR1 SGHTA, CDR2 FQGTGA. The CDR3 is made up of 15 amino acids. This chain's CDR3 is CASSLAIGRDNEQFF. Here the CDR3 DNA reads TGTGCCAGCAGCCTAGCCATCGGAAGAGACAATGAGCAGTTCTTC.

This clonotype occurred a few times. This chain joins TRBV6-1 and TRBJ2-7; unclear D gene. V was trimmed by 3 bases and J by 0 bases, leaving 9 bases between them. Germline V gene data show CDR1 as MNHNS and CDR2 as SASEGT. This CDR3 region has 14 residues. CDR3: CASSDRPTSYEQYF. In nucleotides, the CDR3 is TGTGCCAGCAGTGACAGGCCAACCTCCTACGAGCAGTACTTC.

The V and J genes are TRBV19 and TRBJ1-1, with TRBD1 matching over 9 bases. CDR1 and CDR2 (germline): LNHDA, SQIVND (reference sequence). The J segment lost 5 bases and the V segment lost 5 bases, leaving 6 bases of the junction unmatched. CDR3 size: 14 residues. The CDR3, as DNA: TGTGCCAGTAGTTTTGACAGGGGGTTGACTGAAGCTTTCTTT. The encoded protein is CASSFDRGLTEAFF.

This clonotype was found a few times. The chain has TRBV4-1 and TRBJ2-2; D ambiguous. V shed 0 bases and J shed 3 bases, with 8 bases lying between them. Germline CDR1 and CDR2: MGHRA and YSYEKL. The CDR3 has 15 residues. The CDR3 nucleotides are TGCGCCAGCAGCCAAGATATACTATACACCGGGGAGCTGTTTTTT. The encoded protein is CASSQDILYTGELFF.

On this clonotype: A junction boundary mismatches the germline segment, possibly from a read error. DNA of the CDR3: TGTGCCAACAGTCCCCACAGGGGGGAAGTTTACGAGCAGTACTTC. This translates into CANSPHRGEVYEQYF. This chain connects TRBV27 to TRBJ2-7; 8 bases fit TRBD1. The CDR3 runs to 15 residues. Germline CDR1 MNHEY, CDR2 SMNVEV (reference sequence).

This clonotype was observed a few times. V usage is TRBV20-1 and J usage is TRBJ2-5; 7 nucleotides match TRBD2. This CDR3 is built from 15 residues. Germline CDR1 reads DFQATT; CDR2 reads SNEGSKA (reference sequence). V shed 5 bases and J 1 base; nucleotides not matched to a gene: 10. Here the CDR3 reads CSASLADSFQETQYF. The CDR3 region has the DNA TGCAGTGCTTCCCTAGCGGACTCATTCCAAGAGACCCAGTACTTC.

Turning to this clonotype: The junction departs from the called germline gene at one end, perhaps through a read error. The chain employs TRBV4-1 and TRBJ2-1; the match to TRBD2 covers 7 bases. The germline V gene encodes CDR1 MGHRA and CDR2 YSYEKL. This CDR3 contains 16 residues. CDR3 sequence: CASSEESFPGGNEQFF. CDR3 nucleotides: TGCGCCAGCAGCGAAGAGTCTTTTCCGGGGGGCAATGAGCAGTTCTTC.

This clonotype showed up just a few times. This chain uses TRBV6-1 with TRBJ1-1; D is unclear. CDR1 is MNHNS, CDR2 SASEGT, per germline. The germline V and J ends were trimmed by 6 bases and 5 bases, with 10 bases remaining between them. The CDR3 length is 12 residues. The CDR3 coding sequence is TGTGCCAGCAGCTATACGGAGACTGAAGCTTTCTTT. It encodes CASSYTETEAFF.

This clonotype showed up many times. The chain recombines TRBV7-9 with TRBJ2-3; TRBD1 is a possible D gene (6 bases). V dropped 4 bases and J dropped 6 bases, with 14 bases sitting between them. Germline V gene sequence: CDR1 SEHNR, CDR2 FQNEAQ (reference sequence). The CDR3 has 14 residues. CDR3 sequence reads: CASSSRLGADTQYF. In nucleotides, the CDR3 is TGTGCCAGCAGCTCCCGGTTGGGGGCGGATACGCAGTATTTT.

This rearrangement joins TRBV7-9 to TRBJ1-1; 9 bases agree with TRBD1. This CDR3 is 14 amino acids long. V trimming: 5 bases; J trimming: 6 bases; junction bases outside the gene matches: 7. CDR1 is SEHNR and CDR2 is FQNEAQ in the germline V gene (reference sequence). The CDR3 sequence is CASSPRDRAPEAFF. CDR3 coding DNA: TGTGCCAGCAGCCCGAGGGACAGGGCACCTGAAGCTTTCTTT.

The chain couples TRBV12-3 or TRBV12-4 to TRBJ2-3; D is undetermined. This CDR3 is built from 12 residues. Trimming took 6 bases from V and 4 from J, leaving 8 bases between them. CDR3 nucleotide sequence: TGTGCCAGCAGCTCTCCCGCAGATACGCAGTATTTT. It yields the protein CASSSPADTQYF.

The J gene is TRBJ2-1, the V gene TRBV27, with TRBD2 matching over 12 bases. CDR1 and CDR2 (germline): MNHEY, SMNVEV (reference sequence). This CDR3 comprises 20 residues. Trimming took 5 bases from V and 1 from J; bases not matched to a gene: 15. CDR3 nucleotides: TGTGCCAGCAGTACGGGGACTAGCGGGCGAAAGGGATTTTCCTACAATGAGCAGTTCTTC. Translating gives CASSTGTSGRKGFSYNEQFF.

This clonotype was observed a handful of times. The J gene is TRBJ2-1, the V gene TRBV7-8; 8 positions match TRBD2. V shed 2 bases, J shed 0 bases, and the junction held 6 bases outside the gene matches. There are 17 residues in the CDR3. Germline CDR1 SGHVS, CDR2 FQNEAQ. CDR3 protein: CASSLSGGESSYNEQFF. The CDR3 nucleotides read TGTGCCAGCAGCTTATCGGGGGGGGAGAGCTCCTACAATGAGCAGTTCTTC. The full variable domain, rest sourced from reference TRBV7-8 and TRBJ2-1, is GAGVSQSPRYKVAKRGQDVALRCDPISGHVSLFWYQQALGQGPEFLTYFQNEAQLDKSGLPSDRFFAERPEGSVSTLKIQRTQQEDSAVYLCASSLSGGESSYNEQFFGPGTRLTVL.

This clonotype was counted between two and nine times. The rearrangement joins TRBV4-1 to TRBJ2-3; 10 bases are a match to TRBD2. The CDR3 length is 15 residues. Germline V lookup: CDR1 MGHRA, CDR2 YSYEKL. The V and J ends lost 4 bases and 3 bases, in that order; junction bases with no gene match: 4. This CDR3 reads CASSRLGLATDTQYF. As DNA, the CDR3 is TGCGCCAGCAGCCGACTGGGACTAGCGACAGATACGCAGTATTTT.

The chain combines TRBV20-1 with TRBJ1-1; 7 positions match TRBD1. V lost 0 bases to trimming and J lost 6 bases; unmatched junction nucleotides: 7. The CDR3 totals 14 residues. The V gene's germline CDR1 is DFQATT and CDR2 SNEGSKA (reference sequence). The CDR3 DNA follows: TGCAGTGCTAGAGAGTACAGGGGTTTCCCTGAAGCTTTCTTT. This translates into CSAREYRGFPEAFF.

The gene calls are TRBV7-6 and TRBJ2-3; no clear D gene. V shed 4 bases and J shed 2 bases, with 7 bases lying between them. This CDR3 contains 13 residues. Germline CDR1 reads SGHVS; CDR2 reads FNYEAQ. The CDR3 reads CASSSAYTDTQYF. The CDR3 nucleotides read TGTGCCAGCAGCTCCGCTTACACAGATACGCAGTATTTT. Looking up the rest from reference TRBV7-6 and TRBJ2-3 gives the full variable domain: GAGVSQSPRYKVTKRGQDVALRCDPISGHVSLYWYRQALGQGPEFLTYFNYEAQQDKSGLPNDRFSAERPEGSISTLTIQRTEQRDSAMYRCASSSAYTDTQYFGPGTRLTVL.

The rearrangement joins TRBV7-9 to TRBJ2-4; no firm D call. CDR1 and CDR2 (germline): SEHNR, FQNEAQ (reference sequence). V was shortened by 5 bases and J by 0 bases, with 11 bases between the two germline ends. This CDR3 comprises 15 residues. This CDR3 reads CASSPPDVAKNIQYF. In nucleotides, the CDR3 is TGTGCCAGCAGCCCACCGGACGTAGCCAAAAACATTCAGTACTTC.

The table lists this clonotype with many counts. V is TRBV7-3 and J is TRBJ2-1, with 10 bases identical to TRBD2. The CDR3 is 15 residues long. V was clipped by 4 bases and J by 6 bases; unmatched bases: 6. Germline loops: CDR1 SGHTA, CDR2 FQGTGA. This CDR3 is CASSSGLAATNEQFF. The CDR3 DNA follows: TGTGCCAGCAGCTCCGGACTAGCGGCCACCAATGAGCAGTTCTTC.

The gene calls are TRBV7-8 and TRBJ2-3; TRBD2 aligns across 7 bases. Germline CDR1 SGHVS, CDR2 FQNEAQ. V lost 7 bases and J lost 5; bases outside the gene matches: 12. The CDR3 covers 15 residues. The CDR3 bases are TGTGCCAGCACCTCCCCCCAGCGGGGAGGAGATACGCAGTATTTT. Protein product: CASTSPQRGGDTQYF.

In the case of this clonotype: A read error may account for a junction end that differs from germline. The gene calls are TRBV12-3 or TRBV12-4 and TRBJ2-2, with 11 bases lining up with TRBD1. The CDR3 has 18 residues. The CDR3 DNA is TGTGTCAGCAGAAACCGGACAGGGGGCCCTAAGAACACCGGGGAGCTGTTTTTT. Translated, it gives CVSRNRTGGPKNTGELFF.

This clonotype was observed at least ten times. The rearrangement uses TRBV29-1 and TRBJ2-3, with a weak D call TRBD1 (6 bases). Trimming took off 6 bases at V and 4 bases at J, with 20 bases between the two ends. This CDR3 has 15 residues. CDR1 SQVTM and CDR2 ANQGSEA come from the germline V gene. Here the CDR3 DNA reads TGCAGCGTCGACGGGACACAAGGTATCTCAGATACGCAGTATTTT. Residues: CSVDGTQGISDTQYF.

The sample holds a few counts of this clonotype. This chain uses TRBV3-1 with TRBJ1-1, with D hard to call. Trimming stripped 2 bases from V and 1 base from J, with 14 bases between. Per germline, CDR1 LGHDT and CDR2 YNNKEL (reference sequence). The CDR3 sequence is 16 residues long. DNA for the CDR3: TGTGCCAGCAGCCAACGGCCGAGTCGTCGGAACACTGAAGCTTTCTTT. As protein: CASSQRPSRRNTEAFF.

This clonotype was recorded many times. This rearrangement joins TRBV4-1 to TRBJ2-7; 7 bases line up with TRBD1. There are 15 residues in the CDR3. Germline V lookup: CDR1 MGHRA, CDR2 YSYEKL. The V and J ends lost 5 bases and 2 bases, in that order; junction bases with no gene match: 9. The CDR3: CASSYSRTGTYEQYF. DNA for the CDR3: TGCGCCAGCAGCTACAGCCGGACAGGAACCTACGAGCAGTACTTC.

V usage is TRBV27 and J usage is TRBJ2-6; D is ambiguous. Germline CDR1 is MNHEY and CDR2 is SMNVEV (reference sequence). V lost 6 bases and J lost 9, with 6 bases in between. The CDR3 totals 11 residues. The DNA of the CDR3 is TGTGCCAGCAGGGACGGCAACGTCCTGACTTTC. Translation gives CASRDGNVLTF.

The V gene is TRBV7-3, the J gene TRBJ2-1; D is unclear. The CDR3 sequence is 15 residues long. CDR1 and CDR2 from the germline V gene are SGHTA and FQGTGA. V was pared by 3 bases and J by 4 bases, with 13 bases between. The CDR3 is CASSFGGLGYNEQFF. CDR3 nucleotide sequence: TGTGCCAGCAGCTTCGGTGGGCTTGGGTACAATGAGCAGTTCTTC. The full variable domain, with the rest looked up from reference TRBV7-3 and TRBJ2-1, is GAGVSQTPSNKVTEKGKYVELRCDPISGHTALYWYRQSLGQGPEFLIYFQGTGAADDSGLPNDRFFAVRPEGSVSTLKIQRTERGDSAVYLCASSFGGLGYNEQFFGPGTRLTVL.

The chain links TRBV28 to TRBJ1-5, with 9 bases lining up with TRBD1. The CDR3 has 20 residues. J lost 4 bases, V lost 6 bases, and 22 bases had no gene match. From germline, CDR1 is MDHEN and CDR2 SYDVKM. CDR3 sequence (DNA): TGTGCCAGCAGCCAGCTCGGGACAGGGTTCATTCGGGCGTTGAATCAGCCCCAGCATTTT. This gives the protein CASSQLGTGFIRALNQPQHF.

This clonotype occurred a few times. The chain links TRBV7-2 to TRBJ1-1, with no clear D. The V gene's germline CDR1 is SGHTA and CDR2 FQGNSA. Trimming took off 6 bases at V and 7 bases at J, with 18 bases between the two ends. The CDR3 totals 14 residues. The CDR3 sequence: CASRRRRIGFEAFF. The CDR3 nucleotides are TGTGCCAGCAGACGGCGCCGGATCGGGTTTGAAGCTTTCTTT.